The sequence of this TCR beta chain was determined in a study of CD8+ T cells in alopecia areata. For the study at large: The investigators scored severity in treated patients by the percentage of affected scalp area.

Treatment denoted: oral pan-JAK inhibitor, 5-10 mg twice daily. A word on this clone: Its antigen is unidentified.

CDR1 is SGHVS and CDR2 is FQNEAQ in the germline V gene. CDR3 length equals 17 residues. Trimming removed 5 bases from V and 7 bases from J; junction bases left unmatched: 19. Study findings and constraints: Scalp clonality dropped significantly under tofacitinib, as did expanded CD8+ top-100 clones.

It was cDNA, reverse transcribed from extracted RNA, that served as the sequencing template. The method was immunoSEQ multiplex PCR; TCRdb's version includes in-frame clones alone and lacks a portion of them. The repertoire holds about 190,000 clones, with around 60% as singletons. The TCR originated in a human donor with alopecia areata. This chain uses TRBV7-8 with TRBJ1-2, with 7 nucleotides matching TRBD1. The material sequenced was CD4+ T cells sorted from blood, taken between weeks 47 and 50, from a patient treated with tofacitinib. The DNA of the CDR3 is TGTGCCAGCAGCGGACTAAGTCGGGACAGCCCTTCAGGTGGCTACACCTTC. This encodes CASSGLSRDSPSGGYTF.